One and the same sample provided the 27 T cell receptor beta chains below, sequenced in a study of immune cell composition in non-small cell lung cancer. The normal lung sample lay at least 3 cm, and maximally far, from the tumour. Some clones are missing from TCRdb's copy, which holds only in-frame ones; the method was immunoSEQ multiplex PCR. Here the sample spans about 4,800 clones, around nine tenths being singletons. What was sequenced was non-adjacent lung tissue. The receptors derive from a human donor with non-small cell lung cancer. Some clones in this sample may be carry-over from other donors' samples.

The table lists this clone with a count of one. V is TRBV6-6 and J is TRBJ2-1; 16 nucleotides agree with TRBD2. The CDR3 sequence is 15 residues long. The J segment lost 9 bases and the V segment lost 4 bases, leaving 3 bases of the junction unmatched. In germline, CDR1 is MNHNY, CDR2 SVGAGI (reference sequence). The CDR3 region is CASSLGLAGGSEQFF. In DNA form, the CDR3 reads TGTGCCAGCAGTTTGGGACTAGCGGGAGGGAGTGAGCAGTTCTTC.

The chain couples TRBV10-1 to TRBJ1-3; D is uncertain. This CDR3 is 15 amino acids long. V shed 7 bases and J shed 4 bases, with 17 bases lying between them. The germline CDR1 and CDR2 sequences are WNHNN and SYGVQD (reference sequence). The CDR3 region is CASTDALGNGNTIYF. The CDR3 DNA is TGCGCCAGCACCGATGCCCTCGGGAACGGAAACACCATATATTTT.

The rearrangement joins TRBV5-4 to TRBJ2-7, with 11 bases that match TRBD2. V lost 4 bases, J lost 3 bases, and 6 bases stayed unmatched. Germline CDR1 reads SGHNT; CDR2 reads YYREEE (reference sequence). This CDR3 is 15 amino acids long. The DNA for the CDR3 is TGTGCCAGCAGCGCTCCGGGACTAGCGGTCTACGAGCAGTACTTC. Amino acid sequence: CASSAPGLAVYEQYF.

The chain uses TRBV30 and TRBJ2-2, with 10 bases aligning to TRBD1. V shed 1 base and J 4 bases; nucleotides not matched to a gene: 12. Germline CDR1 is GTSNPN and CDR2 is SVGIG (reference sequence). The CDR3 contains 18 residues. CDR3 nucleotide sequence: TGTGCCTGGAGTGGGACGGGTGGGACAGGGGCTATCACCGGGGAGCTGTTTTTT. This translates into CAWSGTGGTGAITGELFF.

The CDR3 loop is CASSLQGAEEQYF. The CDR3 coding sequence is TGTGCCAGCAGCTTGCAGGGGGCGGAGGAGCAGTACTTC. This rearrangement joins TRBV5-4 to TRBJ2-7, with 8 bases fitting TRBD1. The trim removed 1 base at V and 7 bases at J, leaving 4 bases unmatched. The CDR3 contains 13 residues. Looked up from germline, CDR1 is SGHNT and CDR2 is YYREEE (reference sequence).

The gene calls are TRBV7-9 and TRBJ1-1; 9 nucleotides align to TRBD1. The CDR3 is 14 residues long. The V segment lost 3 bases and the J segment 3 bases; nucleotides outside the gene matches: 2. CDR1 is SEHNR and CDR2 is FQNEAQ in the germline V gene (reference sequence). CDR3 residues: CASSFGTGYTEAFF. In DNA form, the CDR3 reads TGTGCCAGCAGCTTCGGGACAGGGTACACTGAAGCTTTCTTT.

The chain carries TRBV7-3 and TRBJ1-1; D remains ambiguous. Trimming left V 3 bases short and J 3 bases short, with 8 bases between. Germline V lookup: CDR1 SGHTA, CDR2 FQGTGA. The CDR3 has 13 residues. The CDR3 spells CASSFWRDTEAFF. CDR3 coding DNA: TGTGCCAGCAGCTTCTGGAGAGACACTGAAGCTTTCTTT. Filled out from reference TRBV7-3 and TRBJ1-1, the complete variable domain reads GAGVSQTPSNKVTEKGKYVELRCDPISGHTALYWYRQSLGQGPEFLIYFQGTGAADDSGLPNDRFFAVRPEGSVSTLKIQRTERGDSAVYLCASSFWRDTEAFFGQGTRLTVV.

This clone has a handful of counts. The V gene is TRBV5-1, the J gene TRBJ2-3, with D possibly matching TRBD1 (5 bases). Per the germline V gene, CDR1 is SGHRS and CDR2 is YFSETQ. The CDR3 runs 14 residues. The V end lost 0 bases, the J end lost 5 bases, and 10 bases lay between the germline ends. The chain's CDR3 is CASSLAAGRDTQYF. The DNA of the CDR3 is TGCGCCAGCAGCTTGGCGGCAGGGCGAGATACGCAGTATTTT.

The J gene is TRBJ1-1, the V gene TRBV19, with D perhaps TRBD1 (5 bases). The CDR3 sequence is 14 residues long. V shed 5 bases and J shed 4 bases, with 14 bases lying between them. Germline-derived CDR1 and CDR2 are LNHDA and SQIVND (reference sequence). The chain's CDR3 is CASSYRGESTEAFF. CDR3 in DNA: TGTGCCAGTAGTTATCGGGGGGAGAGCACTGAAGCTTTCTTT.

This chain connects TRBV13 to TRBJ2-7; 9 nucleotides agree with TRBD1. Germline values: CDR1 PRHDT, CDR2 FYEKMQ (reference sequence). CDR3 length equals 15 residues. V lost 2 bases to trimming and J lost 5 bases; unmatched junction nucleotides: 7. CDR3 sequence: CASSLYRGQSHEQYF. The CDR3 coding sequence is TGTGCCAGCAGCTTATACAGGGGGCAAAGTCACGAGCAGTACTTC.

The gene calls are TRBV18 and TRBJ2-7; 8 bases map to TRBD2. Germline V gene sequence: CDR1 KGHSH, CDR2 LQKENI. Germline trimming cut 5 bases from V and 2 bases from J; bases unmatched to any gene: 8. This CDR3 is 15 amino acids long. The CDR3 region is CASSTGGMGTYEQYF. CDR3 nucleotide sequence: TGTGCCAGCTCAACGGGGGGGATGGGAACCTACGAGCAGTACTTC.

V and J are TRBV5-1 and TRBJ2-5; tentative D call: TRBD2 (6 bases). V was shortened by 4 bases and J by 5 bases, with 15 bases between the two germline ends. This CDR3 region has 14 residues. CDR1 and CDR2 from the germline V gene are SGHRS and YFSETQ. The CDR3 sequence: CASSPEDYSETQYF. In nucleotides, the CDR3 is TGCGCCAGCAGCCCCGAGGACTATTCCGAGACCCAGTACTTC. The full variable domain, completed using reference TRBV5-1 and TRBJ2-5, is KAGVTQTPRYLIKTRGQQVTLSCSPISGHRSVSWYQQTPGQGLQFLFEYFSETQRNKGNFPGRFSGRQFSNSRSEMNVSTLELGDSALYLCASSPEDYSETQYFGPGTRLLVL.

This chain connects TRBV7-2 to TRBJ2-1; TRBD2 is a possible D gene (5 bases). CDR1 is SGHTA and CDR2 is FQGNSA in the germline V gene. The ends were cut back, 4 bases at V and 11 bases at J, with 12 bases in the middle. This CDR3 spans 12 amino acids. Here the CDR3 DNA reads TGTGCCAGCAGCTCAAACCGGGATCAGCAGTTCTTC. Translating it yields CASSSNRDQQFF.

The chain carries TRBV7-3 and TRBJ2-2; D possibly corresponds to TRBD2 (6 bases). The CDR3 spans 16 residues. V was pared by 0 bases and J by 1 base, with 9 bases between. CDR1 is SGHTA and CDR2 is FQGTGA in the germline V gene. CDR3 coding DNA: TGTGCCAGCAGCTTAACATCGGGGGTGAACACCGGGGAGCTGTTTTTT. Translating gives CASSLTSGVNTGELFF.

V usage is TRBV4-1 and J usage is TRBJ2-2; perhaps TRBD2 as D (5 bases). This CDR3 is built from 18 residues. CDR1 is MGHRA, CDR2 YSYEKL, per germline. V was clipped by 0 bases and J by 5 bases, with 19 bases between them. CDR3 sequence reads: CASSQDQMRRRGTGELFF. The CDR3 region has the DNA TGCGCCAGCAGCCAAGATCAGATGAGACGCCGGGGAACCGGGGAGCTGTTTTTT.

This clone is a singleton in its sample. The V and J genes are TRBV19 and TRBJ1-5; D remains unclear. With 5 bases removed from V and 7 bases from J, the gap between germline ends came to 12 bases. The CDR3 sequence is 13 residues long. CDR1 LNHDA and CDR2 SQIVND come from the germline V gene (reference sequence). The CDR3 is CASSRSTSQPQHF. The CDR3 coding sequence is TGTGCCAGTAGTCGCTCTACTTCGCAGCCCCAGCATTTT.

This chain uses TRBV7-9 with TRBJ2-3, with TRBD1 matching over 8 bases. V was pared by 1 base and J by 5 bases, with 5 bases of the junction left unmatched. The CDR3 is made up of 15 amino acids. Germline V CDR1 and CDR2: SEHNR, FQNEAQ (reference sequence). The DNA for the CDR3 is TGTGCCAGCAGCTTAGTCGGGACAGGACGAGATACGCAGTATTTT. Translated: CASSLVGTGRDTQYF.

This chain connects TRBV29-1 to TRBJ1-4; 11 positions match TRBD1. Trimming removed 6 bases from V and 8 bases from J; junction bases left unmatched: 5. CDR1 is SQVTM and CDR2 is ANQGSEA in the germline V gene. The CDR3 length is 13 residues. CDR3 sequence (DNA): TGCAGCGTCCCGGGACAGGGGGTGGAAAAACTGTTTTTT. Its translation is CSVPGQGVEKLFF.

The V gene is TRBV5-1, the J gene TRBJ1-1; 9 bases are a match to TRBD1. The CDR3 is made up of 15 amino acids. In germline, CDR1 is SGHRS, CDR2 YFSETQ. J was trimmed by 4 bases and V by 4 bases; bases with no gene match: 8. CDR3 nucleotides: TGCGCCAGCAGCGACGCGACAGGGGGGAGCACTGAAGCTTTCTTT. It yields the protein CASSDATGGSTEAFF. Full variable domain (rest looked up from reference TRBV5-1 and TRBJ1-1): KAGVTQTPRYLIKTRGQQVTLSCSPISGHRSVSWYQQTPGQGLQFLFEYFSETQRNKGNFPGRFSGRQFSNSRSEMNVSTLELGDSALYLCASSDATGGSTEAFFGQGTRLTVV.

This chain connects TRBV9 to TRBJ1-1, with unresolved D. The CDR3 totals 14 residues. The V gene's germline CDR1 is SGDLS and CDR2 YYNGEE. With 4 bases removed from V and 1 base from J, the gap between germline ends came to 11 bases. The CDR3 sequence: CASSPPTRNTEAFF. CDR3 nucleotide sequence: TGTGCCAGCAGCCCCCCCACGAGGAACACTGAAGCTTTCTTT.

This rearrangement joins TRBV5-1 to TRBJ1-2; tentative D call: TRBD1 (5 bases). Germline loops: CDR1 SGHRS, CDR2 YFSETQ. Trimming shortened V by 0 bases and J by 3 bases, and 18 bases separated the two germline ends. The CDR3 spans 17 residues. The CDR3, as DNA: TGCGCCAGCAGCTTGGGTGTGTTGCCAGGGAAGGACTATGGCTACACCTTC. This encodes CASSLGVLPGKDYGYTF.

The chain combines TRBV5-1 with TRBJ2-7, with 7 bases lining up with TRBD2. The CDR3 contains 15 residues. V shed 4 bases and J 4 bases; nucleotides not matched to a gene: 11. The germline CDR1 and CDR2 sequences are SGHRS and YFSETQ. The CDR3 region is CASSLPRTSSYEQYF. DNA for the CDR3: TGCGCCAGCAGCCTGCCCCGGACTAGTTCTTACGAGCAGTACTTC.

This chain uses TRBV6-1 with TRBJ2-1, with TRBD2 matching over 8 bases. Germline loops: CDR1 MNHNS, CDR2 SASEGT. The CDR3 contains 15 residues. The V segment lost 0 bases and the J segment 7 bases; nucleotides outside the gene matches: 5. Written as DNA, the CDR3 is TGTGCCAGCAGTGAAGCTAGCGGGAACGAGAATGAGCAGTTCTTC. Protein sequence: CASSEASGNENEQFF.

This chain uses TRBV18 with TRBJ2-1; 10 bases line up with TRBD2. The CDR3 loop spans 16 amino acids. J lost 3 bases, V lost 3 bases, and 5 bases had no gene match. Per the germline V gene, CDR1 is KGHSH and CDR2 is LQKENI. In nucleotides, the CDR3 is TGTGCCAGCTCACCGGTTTCTAGCGGGGGCTACAATGAGCAGTTCTTC. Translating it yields CASSPVSSGGYNEQFF.

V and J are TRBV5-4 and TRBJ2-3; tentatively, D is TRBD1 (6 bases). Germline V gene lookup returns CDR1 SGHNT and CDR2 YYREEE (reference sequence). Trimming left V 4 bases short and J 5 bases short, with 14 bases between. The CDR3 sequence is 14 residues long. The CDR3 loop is CASSRTETGDTQYF. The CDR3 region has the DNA TGTGCCAGCAGCCGGACAGAAACGGGAGATACGCAGTATTTT.

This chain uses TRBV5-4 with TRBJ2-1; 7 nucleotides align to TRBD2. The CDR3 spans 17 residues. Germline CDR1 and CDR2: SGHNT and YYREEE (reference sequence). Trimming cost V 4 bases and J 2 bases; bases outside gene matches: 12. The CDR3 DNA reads TGTGCCAGCAGCCAGTTCATGGCTAGCGGAGCCTACAATGAGCAGTTCTTC. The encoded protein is CASSQFMASGAYNEQFF. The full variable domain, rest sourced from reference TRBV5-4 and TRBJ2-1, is ETGVTQSPTHLIKTRGQQVTLRCSSQSGHNTVSWYQQALGQGPQFIFQYYREEENGRGNFPPRFSGLQFPNYSSELNVNALELDDSALYLCASSQFMASGAYNEQFFGPGTRLTVL.

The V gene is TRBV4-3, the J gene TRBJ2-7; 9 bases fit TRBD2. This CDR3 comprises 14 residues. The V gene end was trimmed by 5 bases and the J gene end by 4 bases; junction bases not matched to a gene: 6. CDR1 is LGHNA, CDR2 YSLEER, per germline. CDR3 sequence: CASSGGLAGYEQYF. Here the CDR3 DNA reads TGCGCCAGCAGCGGGGGGCTAGCGGGGTACGAGCAGTACTTC.